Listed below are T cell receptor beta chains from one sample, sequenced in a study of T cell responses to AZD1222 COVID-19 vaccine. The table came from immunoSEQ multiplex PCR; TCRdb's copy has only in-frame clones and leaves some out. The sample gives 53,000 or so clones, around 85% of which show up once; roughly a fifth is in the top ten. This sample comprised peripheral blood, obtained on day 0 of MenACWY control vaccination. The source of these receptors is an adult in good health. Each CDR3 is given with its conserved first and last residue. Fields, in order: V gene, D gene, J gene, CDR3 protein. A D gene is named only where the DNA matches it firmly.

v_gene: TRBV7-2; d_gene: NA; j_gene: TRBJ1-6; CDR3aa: CASSLQNRANSPLHF
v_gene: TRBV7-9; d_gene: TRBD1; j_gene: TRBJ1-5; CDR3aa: CASSQQGGGQPQHF
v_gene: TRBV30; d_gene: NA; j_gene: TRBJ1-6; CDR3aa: CAWSVGATNSPLHF
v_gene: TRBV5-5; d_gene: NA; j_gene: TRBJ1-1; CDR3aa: CASSLKQYDTEAFF
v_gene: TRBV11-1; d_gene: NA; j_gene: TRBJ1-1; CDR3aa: CASSPTSWEGTEAFF
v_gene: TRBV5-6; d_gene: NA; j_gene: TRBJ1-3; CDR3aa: CASSLGSGVARNTIYF
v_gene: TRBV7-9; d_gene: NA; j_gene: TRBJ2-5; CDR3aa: CASSLGGYQETQYF
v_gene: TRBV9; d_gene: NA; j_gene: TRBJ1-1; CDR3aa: CASSVGPGGRGTEAFF
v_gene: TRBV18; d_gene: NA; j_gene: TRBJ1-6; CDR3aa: CASSPVPGVSTPLHF
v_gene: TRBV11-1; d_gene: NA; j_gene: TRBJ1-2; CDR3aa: CASSRNGRTNYGYTF
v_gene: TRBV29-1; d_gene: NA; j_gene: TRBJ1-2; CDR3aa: CSVDRVVGALNYGYTF
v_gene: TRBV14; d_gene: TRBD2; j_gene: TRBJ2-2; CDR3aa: CASSQNLAGGELFF
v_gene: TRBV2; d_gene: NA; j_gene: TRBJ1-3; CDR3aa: CASGRDLAGNTIYF
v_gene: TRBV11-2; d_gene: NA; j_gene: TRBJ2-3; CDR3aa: CASSLRRSPTDTQYF
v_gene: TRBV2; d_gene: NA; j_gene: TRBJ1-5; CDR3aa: CASSGLPGQHNQPQHF
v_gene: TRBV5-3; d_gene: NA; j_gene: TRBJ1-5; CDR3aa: CARSLALTGHQPQHF
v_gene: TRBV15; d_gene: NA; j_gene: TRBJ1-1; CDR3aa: CATSTGGVFTEAFF
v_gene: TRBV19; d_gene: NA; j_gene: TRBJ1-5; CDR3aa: CASSIKRGNQPQHF
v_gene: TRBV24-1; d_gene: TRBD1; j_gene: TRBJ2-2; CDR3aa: CATSDLLGTGSGELFF
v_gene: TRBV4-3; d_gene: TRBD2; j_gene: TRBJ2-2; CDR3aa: CASSQRTSGSRGYTGELFF
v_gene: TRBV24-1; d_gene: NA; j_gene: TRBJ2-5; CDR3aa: CATSDRGGDRVKTQYF
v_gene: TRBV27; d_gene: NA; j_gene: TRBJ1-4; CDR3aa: CASSLRHVATNEKLFF
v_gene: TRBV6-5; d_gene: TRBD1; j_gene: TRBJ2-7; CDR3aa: CASSYYRTGPYEQYF
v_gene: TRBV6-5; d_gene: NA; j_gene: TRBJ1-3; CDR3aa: CASRPSYGGNTIYF
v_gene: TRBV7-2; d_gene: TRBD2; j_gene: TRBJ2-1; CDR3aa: CASSLSLAGGLEQFF
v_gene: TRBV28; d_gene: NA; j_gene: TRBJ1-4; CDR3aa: CASSPHGDNEKLFF
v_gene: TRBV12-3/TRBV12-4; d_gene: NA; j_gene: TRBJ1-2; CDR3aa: CASSSLVDYTF
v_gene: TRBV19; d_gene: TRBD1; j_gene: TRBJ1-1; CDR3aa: CASSIPTGTTEAFF
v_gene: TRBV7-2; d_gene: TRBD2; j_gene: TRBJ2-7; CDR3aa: CASSLGGTSGYAYEQYF
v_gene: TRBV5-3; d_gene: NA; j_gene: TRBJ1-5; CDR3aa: CARSLEDGGDPYSNQPQHF
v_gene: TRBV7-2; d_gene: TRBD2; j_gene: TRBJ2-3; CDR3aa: CASEPGTRDTDTQYF
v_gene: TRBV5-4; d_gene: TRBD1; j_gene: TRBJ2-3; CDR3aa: CASSLAGQGADTQYF
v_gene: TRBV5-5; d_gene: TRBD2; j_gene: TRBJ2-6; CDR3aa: CASSIFSGRTGANVLTF
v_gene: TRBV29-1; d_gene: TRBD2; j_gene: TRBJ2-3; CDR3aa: CSVRGLAGGKNTQYF
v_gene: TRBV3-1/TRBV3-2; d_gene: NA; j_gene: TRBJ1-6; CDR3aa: CASSQATNSPLHF
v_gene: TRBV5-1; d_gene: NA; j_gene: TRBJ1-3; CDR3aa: CASSLAGVGNTIYF
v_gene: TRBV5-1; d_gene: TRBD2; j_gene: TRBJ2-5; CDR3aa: CASRNGGTSGRETQYF
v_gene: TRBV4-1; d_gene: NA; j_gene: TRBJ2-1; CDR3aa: CASSQTSLTKNEQFF
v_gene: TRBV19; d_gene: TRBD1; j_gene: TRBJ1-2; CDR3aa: CASSKGQAGYTF
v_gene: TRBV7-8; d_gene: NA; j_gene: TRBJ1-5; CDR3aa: CASSGQFDEPQHF
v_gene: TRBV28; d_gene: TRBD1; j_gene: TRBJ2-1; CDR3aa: CASSPGQGSVDEQFF
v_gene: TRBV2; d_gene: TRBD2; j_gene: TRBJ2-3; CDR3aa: CASRVRREGTDTQYF
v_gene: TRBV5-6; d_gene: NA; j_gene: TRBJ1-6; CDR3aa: CASSLSGNSFNSPLHF
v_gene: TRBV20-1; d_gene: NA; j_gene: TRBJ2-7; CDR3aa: CSARATYEQYF
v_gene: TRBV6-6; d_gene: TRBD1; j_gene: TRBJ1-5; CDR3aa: CASRRSGTGRNQPQHF
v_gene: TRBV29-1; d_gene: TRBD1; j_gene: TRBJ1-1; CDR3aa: CSVGLTTGATEAFF
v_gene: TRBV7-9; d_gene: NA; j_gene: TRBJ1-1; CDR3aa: CASSSRASTLTTQAFF
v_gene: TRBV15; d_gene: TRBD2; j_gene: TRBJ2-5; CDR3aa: CATSTRTSKGETQYF
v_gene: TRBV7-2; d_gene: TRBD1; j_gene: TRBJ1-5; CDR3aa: CASSLFGQGSNQPQHF
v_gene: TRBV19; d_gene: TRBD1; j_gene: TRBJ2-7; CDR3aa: CASRADREDSYEQYF
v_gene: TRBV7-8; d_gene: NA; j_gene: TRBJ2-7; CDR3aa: CASSTRAAHEQYF
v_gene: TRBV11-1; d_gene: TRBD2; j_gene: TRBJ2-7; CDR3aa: CASSWTSGSYEQYF
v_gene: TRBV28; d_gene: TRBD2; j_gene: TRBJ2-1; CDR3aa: CASKAGGGYNEQFF
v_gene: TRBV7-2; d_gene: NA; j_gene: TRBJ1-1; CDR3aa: CASSAQAGVTEAFF
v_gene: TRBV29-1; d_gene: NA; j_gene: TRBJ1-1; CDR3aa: CSVEDRTEETMNTEAFF
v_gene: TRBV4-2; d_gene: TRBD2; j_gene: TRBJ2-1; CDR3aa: CASSQDSGRTYNEQFF
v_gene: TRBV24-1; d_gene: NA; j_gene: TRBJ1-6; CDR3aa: CATSERWDNSPLHF
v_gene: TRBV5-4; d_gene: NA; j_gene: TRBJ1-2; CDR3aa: CASSLEQGQFNYGYTF
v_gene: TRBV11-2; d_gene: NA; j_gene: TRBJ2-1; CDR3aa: CASSLAGFTRFEQFF
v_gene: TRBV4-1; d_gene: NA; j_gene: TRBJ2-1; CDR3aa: CASSQAQDSYNEQFF